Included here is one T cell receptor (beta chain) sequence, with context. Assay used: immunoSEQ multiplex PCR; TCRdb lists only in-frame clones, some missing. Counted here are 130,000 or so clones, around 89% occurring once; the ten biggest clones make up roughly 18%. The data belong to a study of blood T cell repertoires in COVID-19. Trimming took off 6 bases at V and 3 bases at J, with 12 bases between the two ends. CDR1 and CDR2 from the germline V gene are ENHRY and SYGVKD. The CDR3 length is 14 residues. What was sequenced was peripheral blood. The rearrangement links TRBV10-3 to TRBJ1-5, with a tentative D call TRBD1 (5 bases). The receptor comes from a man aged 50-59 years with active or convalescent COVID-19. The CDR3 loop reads CAIRGEEYNQPQHF. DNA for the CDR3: TGTGCCATCAGAGGGGAGGAATACAATCAGCCCCAGCATTTT.